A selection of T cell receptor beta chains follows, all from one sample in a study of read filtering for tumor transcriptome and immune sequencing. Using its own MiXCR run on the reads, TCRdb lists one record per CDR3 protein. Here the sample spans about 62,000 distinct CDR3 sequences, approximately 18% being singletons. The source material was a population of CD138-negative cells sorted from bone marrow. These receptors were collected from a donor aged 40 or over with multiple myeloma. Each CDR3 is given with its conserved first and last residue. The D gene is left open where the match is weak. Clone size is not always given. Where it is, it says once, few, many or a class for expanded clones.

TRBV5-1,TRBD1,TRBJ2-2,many,TGCGCCAGCAGCTCGACAGGGGGCATTGACACCGGGGAGCTGTTTTTT,CASSSTGGIDTGELFF
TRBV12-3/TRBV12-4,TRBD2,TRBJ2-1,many,TGTGCCAGCAGTTTGACTAGCGGATACAATGAGCAGTTCTTC,CASSLTSGYNEQFF
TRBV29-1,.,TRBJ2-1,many,TGCAGCGTTGAAACGGGGCCCAATGAGCAGTTCTTC,CSVETGPNEQFF
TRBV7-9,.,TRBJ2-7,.,TGTGCCAGCAGCCCAACAGTGCTGGGTTACGAGCAGTACTTC,CASSPTVLGYEQYF
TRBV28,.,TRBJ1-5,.,TGTGCCAGCAGTTCCTCTTCAGGGTTAAATCAGCCCCAGCATTTT,CASSSSSGLNQPQHF
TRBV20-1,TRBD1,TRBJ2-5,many,TGCAGTGCAAGTAGTCCCGGGACAGTGGAAGAGACCCAGTACTTC,CSASSPGTVEETQYF
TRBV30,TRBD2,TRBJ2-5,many,TGTGCCTGGAGTGTGGCCCTAGCGGGGGCCGAGACCCAGTACTTC,CAWSVALAGAETQYF
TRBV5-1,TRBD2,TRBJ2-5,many,TGCGCCAGCGCGTTGGGAGGGCCGACTCGGGAGACCCAGTACTTC,CASALGGPTRETQYF
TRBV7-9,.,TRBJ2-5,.,TGTGCCAGCAGCTTATCTTGGGCTTACCAAGAGACCCAGTACTTC,CASSLSWAYQETQYF
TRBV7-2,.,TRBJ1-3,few,TGTGCCAGCAGCGGGGCATTGTCTGGAAACACCATATATTTT,CASSGALSGNTIYF
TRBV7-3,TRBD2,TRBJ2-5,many,TGTGCCAGCAGCCTTTTCGGGGGGGGGGAGACCCAGTACTTC,CASSLFGGGETQYF
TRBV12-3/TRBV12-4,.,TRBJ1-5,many,TGTGCCAGCAGTCCGGACAGTGATAGCAATCAGCCCCAGCATTTT,CASSPDSDSNQPQHF
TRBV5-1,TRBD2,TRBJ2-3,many,TGCGCCAGCACCAAAATGCCCGGGACTAGTCAAGATACGCAGTATTTT,CASTKMPGTSQDTQYF
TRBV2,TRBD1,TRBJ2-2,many,TGTGCCAGCAGCCTTGAGGGGGCTGGTTTTGGCGGGGAGCTGTTTTTT,CASSLEGAGFGGELFF
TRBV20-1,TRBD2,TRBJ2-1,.,TGCAGTGCTTCGGCTAGCGGGGGGGCCCACAATGAGCAGTTCTTC,CSASASGGAHNEQFF
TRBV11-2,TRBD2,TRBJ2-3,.,TGTACCAGCAGCTTGGGACTAGCGGGATCAGATACGCAGTATTTT,CTSSLGLAGSDTQYF
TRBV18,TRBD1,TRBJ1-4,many,TGTGCCAGCTCACCGGGACAGGGGGCGAATGAAAAACTGTTTTTT,CASSPGQGANEKLFF
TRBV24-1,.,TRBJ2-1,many,TGTGCCACCAGTGATTTGGGGTCCAATGAGCAGTTCTTC,CATSDLGSNEQFF
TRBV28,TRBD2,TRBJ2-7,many,TGTGCCAGCAGTTTGGGACCCCGGGGACTAGCGGTTAAATACTACGAGCAGTACTTC,CASSLGPRGLAVKYYEQYF
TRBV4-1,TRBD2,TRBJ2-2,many,TGCGCCAGCAGCCAAGATCCTTCGGCGGGGGGGCAGACCGGGGAGCTGTTTTTT,CASSQDPSAGGQTGELFF
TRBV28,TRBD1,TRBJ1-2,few,TGTGCCAGCAGTGTCACAGGGGAGGTTGGTGGCTACACCTTC,CASSVTGEVGGYTF
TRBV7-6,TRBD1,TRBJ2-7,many,TGTGCCAGCGGACCGACAGGGGGGTATGAGCAGTACTTC,CASGPTGGYEQYF
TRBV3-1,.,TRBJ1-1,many,TGTGCCAGCACCTTCGGCCCTCGGGCTGAAGCTTTCTTT,CASTFGPRAEAFF
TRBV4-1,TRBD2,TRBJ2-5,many,TGCGCCAGCAGCCGCTCTACTAGCGGCCAAGAGACCCAGTACTTC,CASSRSTSGQETQYF
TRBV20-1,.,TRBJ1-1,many,TGCAGTGCTAGACCCTCTCTGTTCACTGAAGCTTTCTTT,CSARPSLFTEAFF
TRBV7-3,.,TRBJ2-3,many,TGTGCCAGCAGCTTGGGACACCGCACAGATACGCAGTATTTT,CASSLGHRTDTQYF
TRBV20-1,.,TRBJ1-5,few,TGCAGTGCTAGAGGGGCCGAGAGTCAGCCCCAGCATTTT,CSARGAESQPQHF
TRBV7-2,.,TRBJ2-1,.,TGTGCCAGCAGCTCAGGCTGGCTAACGGGGATCAATGAGCAGTTCTTC,CASSSGWLTGINEQFF
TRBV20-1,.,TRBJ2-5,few,TGCGGTGCCCGCGGGACACTTATTGGGGAGACCCAGTACTTC,CGARGTLIGETQYF
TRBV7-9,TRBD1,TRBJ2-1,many,TGTGCCAGCAGCTATCAAGGGACAGGGAACGATGAGCAGTTCTTC,CASSYQGTGNDEQFF